Presented here are 24 T cell receptor beta chains from one specimen sequenced in a study of human T cells and chemical hapten exposure. TCRdb analysed the RACE reads with MiXCR anew, one entry per CDR3 protein. This table holds roughly 380,000 distinct CDR3 sequences, more than 4.5% found once. Described time point: patch test 1, 2 weeks after DPC sensitization. Specified treatment: therapeutic diphenylcyclopropenone sensitization with weekly scalp DPC. This specimen was whole blood, taken in connection with sensitization to the hapten diphenylcyclopropenone (DPC). The receptors were gathered from a woman between 45 and 65 years old with alopecia areata. Some clones in this sample may be carry-over from other donors' samples.

This clonotype was observed a handful of times. This sequence joins TRBV4-2 and TRBJ1-2; the D gene is possibly TRBD1 (6 bases). The ends were cut back, 4 bases at V and 1 base at J, with 16 bases in the middle. This CDR3 region has 16 residues. CDR1 is LGHNA, CDR2 YNFKEQ, per germline. CDR3 nucleotide sequence: TGTGCCAGCAGCCGGATAGGGGGACCCATTAACTATGGCTACACCTTC. Translation: CASSRIGGPINYGYTF.

In its sample, this clonotype was seen many times. The chain combines TRBV3-1 with TRBJ1-1; D is perhaps TRBD1 (5 bases). The CDR3 runs to 15 residues. Germline V gives CDR1 LGHDT, CDR2 YNNKEL (reference sequence). V was pared by 5 bases and J by 0 bases, with 13 bases between. In nucleotides, the CDR3 is TGTGCCAGCAGCACGGGGCTGGTTGTGAACACTGAAGCTTTCTTT. As protein: CASSTGLVVNTEAFF.

This clonotype was picked up many times. The CDR3 region is CASSLDRGAFNEQFF. CDR3 nucleotides: TGCGCCAGCAGTCTTGACAGGGGTGCCTTCAATGAGCAGTTCTTC. V usage is TRBV4-1 and J usage is TRBJ2-1; 8 positions match TRBD1. V lost 6 bases to trimming and J lost 6 bases; unmatched junction nucleotides: 10. The V gene's germline CDR1 is MGHRA and CDR2 YSYEKL. The CDR3 sequence is 15 residues long.

This clonotype came up a few times. The rearrangement uses TRBV11-2 and TRBJ2-2; 7 nucleotides match TRBD1. The CDR3 length is 15 residues. Germline V lookup: CDR1 SGHAT, CDR2 FQNNGV. Trimming at V came to 6 bases and at J to 5 bases, leaving 9 bases not matched to a gene. CDR3 in DNA: TGTGCCAGCAGATTACAGGGGTCTCCTACCGGGGAGCTGTTTTTT. Its translation is CASRLQGSPTGELFF.

This clonotype was counted ten times or more. The V call is TRBV28, the J call TRBJ2-7; D possibly matches TRBD1 or TRBD2 (5 bases each). Germline assignment: CDR1 MDHEN and CDR2 SYDVKM. The CDR3 runs 16 residues. V shed 6 bases and J shed 2 bases, with 20 bases lying between them. CDR3 in DNA: TGTGCCAGCAGCATCTTGGGAGAGGGGCCTACCTACGAGCAGTACTTC. This translates into CASSILGEGPTYEQYF.

The chain links TRBV25-1 to TRBJ2-2; weak D call: TRBD2 (6 bases). CDR1 is MGHDK and CDR2 is SYGVNS in the germline V gene. The length of the CDR3 is 14 residues. Trimming removed 8 bases at V and 2 bases at J, with 12 bases between. The CDR3 DNA reads as TGTGCCAGCTCCTGGGGGGTTAACACCGGGGAGCTGTTTTTT. Translating it yields CASSWGVNTGELFF.

The rearrangement uses TRBV20-1 and TRBJ2-3; 8 bases map to TRBD1. The CDR3 is 15 amino acids. V lost 4 bases to trimming and J lost 3 bases; unmatched junction nucleotides: 9. The germline gives CDR1 DFQATT, CDR2 SNEGSKA (reference sequence). CDR3 sequence: CSAKGGRGQTDTQYF. The CDR3 nucleotides are TGCAGTGCTAAAGGTGGCAGGGGGCAAACAGATACGCAGTATTTT.

The chain has TRBV5-1 and TRBJ2-5, with 11 bases identical to TRBD2. The CDR3 covers 15 residues. The ends lost 3 bases at V and 2 bases at J; junction bases unmatched: 3. Germline CDR1 SGHRS, CDR2 YFSETQ. In nucleotides, the CDR3 is TGCGCCAGCAGCTCCGGGACTAGCGGACAAGAGACCCAGTACTTC. It specifies CASSSGTSGQETQYF.

This clonotype was seen more than once but under ten times. V usage is TRBV2 and J usage is TRBJ2-1, with 8 bases fitting TRBD2. Per germline, CDR1 SNHLY and CDR2 FYNNEI. The trim removed 11 bases at V and 9 bases at J, leaving 15 bases unmatched. The CDR3 runs 14 residues. CDR3 amino acids: CAARRGSGVIEQFF. For the CDR3, the DNA is TGTGCCGCCCGGAGGGGTAGCGGGGTCATTGAGCAGTTCTTC.

The sample holds many counts of this clonotype. CDR3 bases: TGTGCCATCAGGGCCGGGACAGGGGACGAAGCTTTCTTT. Its protein is CAIRAGTGDEAFF. V gene TRBV10-3 combines with J gene TRBJ1-1; 10 bases map to TRBD1. Unmatched junction bases numbered 6, after V lost 6 bases and J lost 8 bases. The germline V gene encodes CDR1 ENHRY and CDR2 SYGVKD. There are 13 residues in the CDR3.

This clonotype was observed many times. The rearrangement uses TRBV6-1 and TRBJ1-6; D is undetermined. Germline CDR1 reads MNHNS; CDR2 reads SASEGT. V lost 7 bases and J 0 bases, leaving 19 bases between the germline ends. The CDR3 spans 18 residues. CDR3 loop: CASTSTLGGSSYNSPLHF. The CDR3 coding sequence is TGTGCCAGCACCTCAACGCTCGGAGGGAGCTCCTATAATTCACCCCTCCACTTT.

The V and J genes are TRBV6-2 or TRBV6-3 and TRBJ1-1; D may be TRBD1 (5 bases). Germline V gene data show CDR1 as MNHEY and CDR2 as SVGEGT. With 2 bases removed from V and 0 bases from J, the gap between germline ends came to 13 bases. There are 16 residues in the CDR3. CDR3 protein: CASSYMGRRMNTEAFF. The CDR3 DNA reads as TGTGCCAGCAGTTACATGGGACGCAGGATGAACACTGAAGCTTTCTTT.

This clonotype has ten or more counts. The chain employs TRBV6-1 and TRBJ2-3; D perhaps matches TRBD2 (5 bases). The germline gives CDR1 MNHNS, CDR2 SASEGT. V lost 3 bases and J lost 4, with 11 bases in between. This CDR3 region has 14 residues. The CDR3 loop reads CASSDRLAADTQYF. Written as DNA, the CDR3 is TGTGCCAGCAGTGACAGGCTAGCAGCAGATACGCAGTATTTT.

This rearrangement joins TRBV24-1 to TRBJ1-1, with 7 bases fitting TRBD1. V gave up 7 bases and J gave up 3 bases; unmatched junction bases: 4. The CDR3 loop spans 13 amino acids. Germline V lookup: CDR1 KGHDR, CDR2 SFDVKD. DNA of the CDR3: TGTGCCACCAGACCCACAGGGGACACTGAAGCTTTCTTT. This encodes CATRPTGDTEAFF.

This clonotype was seen more than once but under ten times. The chain links TRBV4-2 to TRBJ2-3, with TRBD2 as a possible D gene (6 bases). The CDR3 has 13 amino acids. Germline-derived CDR1 and CDR2 are LGHNA and YNFKEQ. Here the CDR3 DNA reads TGTCGACTAAGGCGGGGCTATGGAGATACGCAGTATTTT. Residues: CRLRRGYGDTQYF.

This clonotype was seen ten or more times. The V call is TRBV28, the J call TRBJ2-1, with 7 bases fitting TRBD2. J lost 3 bases, V lost 4 bases, and 3 bases had no gene match. The CDR3 extends over 14 amino acids. CDR1 and CDR2 from the germline V gene are MDHEN and SYDVKM. CDR3 in amino acids: CASSSGGRYNEQFF. The CDR3 nucleotides are TGTGCCAGCAGTTCGGGAGGTCGCTACAATGAGCAGTTCTTC. Variable domain in full (rest from reference TRBV28 and TRBJ2-1): DVKVTQSSRYLVKRTGEKVFLECVQDMDHENMFWYRQDPGLGLRLIYFSYDVKMKEKGDIPEGYSVSREKKERFSLILESASTNQTSMYLCASSSGGRYNEQFFGPGTRLTVL.

The chain uses TRBV11-2 and TRBJ1-4; a possible D gene is TRBD1 (6 bases). V was clipped by 6 bases and J by 7 bases, with 18 bases between them. Germline CDR1 and CDR2: SGHAT and FQNNGV. This CDR3 region has 15 residues. The CDR3 coding sequence is TGTGCCAGCAGTCCACAGAGGGGGGACGGTGAAAAACTGTTTTTT. As protein: CASSPQRGDGEKLFF.

This clonotype was detected many times. V and J are TRBV3-1 and TRBJ2-3; weak D call: TRBD2 (5 bases). This CDR3 comprises 15 residues. In germline, CDR1 is LGHDT, CDR2 YNNKEL (reference sequence). Trimming took off 4 bases at V and 5 bases at J, with 16 bases between the two ends. The CDR3 sequence is CASSPKGLAKDTQYF. The DNA for the CDR3 is TGTGCCAGCAGCCCGAAGGGTCTAGCAAAAGATACGCAGTATTTT.

The sample holds many counts of this clonotype. V is TRBV5-5 and J is TRBJ1-5; TRBD1 agrees at 8 bases. The CDR3 is made up of 18 amino acids. The V gene end was trimmed by 0 bases and the J gene end by 0 bases; junction bases not matched to a gene: 8. CDR1 is SGHKS and CDR2 is YYEKEE in the germline V gene (reference sequence). This CDR3 reads CASSLGSQGAYSNQPQHF. CDR3 bases: TGTGCCAGCAGCTTGGGGTCCCAGGGGGCCTATAGCAATCAGCCCCAGCATTTT.

This clonotype was observed at least ten times. This chain joins TRBV28 and TRBJ2-3; 10 bases align to TRBD2. This CDR3 region has 15 residues. The ends lost 6 bases at V and 5 bases at J; junction bases unmatched: 8. The germline V gene has CDR1 MDHEN and CDR2 SYDVKM. CDR3 loop: CASSNSGRLIDTQYF. The CDR3 DNA is TGTGCCAGCAGCAATAGCGGGAGGTTGATAGATACGCAGTATTTT.

This clonotype was detected many times. This chain connects TRBV5-1 to TRBJ2-3; D unresolved. CDR3 length equals 14 residues. Between the trimmed V and J ends, which lost 0 bases and 1 base, there was a span of 6 bases. CDR1 and CDR2 (germline): SGHRS, YFSETQ. The CDR3 spells CASSLAAGTDTQYF. The CDR3 DNA is TGCGCCAGCAGCTTGGCGGCAGGCACAGATACGCAGTATTTT. The full variable domain, rest sourced from reference TRBV5-1 and TRBJ2-3, is KAGVTQTPRYLIKTRGQQVTLSCSPISGHRSVSWYQQTPGQGLQFLFEYFSETQRNKGNFPGRFSGRQFSNSRSEMNVSTLELGDSALYLCASSLAAGTDTQYFGPGTRLTVL.

The chain uses TRBV7-9 and TRBJ2-7; D gene uncertain. The CDR3 length is 16 residues. Trimming stripped 0 bases from V and 5 bases from J, with 17 bases between. In germline, CDR1 is SEHNR, CDR2 FQNEAQ (reference sequence). The CDR3 sequence: CASSLARGQPVNEQYF. CDR3 DNA: TGTGCCAGCAGCTTAGCGCGAGGCCAGCCGGTCAACGAGCAGTACTTC.

This clonotype was seen many times. The J gene is TRBJ1-2, the V gene TRBV29-1, with 8 bases that match TRBD1. Looked up from germline, CDR1 is SQVTM and CDR2 is ANQGSEA. V shed 7 bases, J shed 6 bases, and the junction held 13 bases outside the gene matches. CDR3 size: 14 residues. The CDR3, as DNA: TGCAGCGCCACAGGAGGACAGGGCGGCGATGGCTACACCTTC. Translating gives CSATGGQGGDGYTF.

This chain connects TRBV7-9 to TRBJ2-5, with 10 bases matching TRBD1. V was clipped by 0 bases and J by 2 bases; unmatched bases: 9. Per germline, CDR1 SEHNR and CDR2 FQNEAQ (reference sequence). This CDR3 has 18 amino acids. CDR3 amino acids: CASSLATTGGRGQETQYF. The CDR3 DNA sequence: TGTGCCAGCAGCTTAGCCACGACAGGGGGCAGAGGACAAGAGACCCAGTACTTC.